These 9 T cell receptor beta chains were all obtained from the same sample, sequenced in a study of cytomegalovirus exposure and HLA in healthy donors. The primer mix had 60 Vbeta and 13 Jbeta primers. The data were produced by immunoSEQ multiplex PCR, yet TCRdb's version contains in-frame clones alone and is incomplete. The top ten clones hold 6.5% to 8% of a sample with approximately 140,000 clones, roughly 79% of them seen once. The sample comprised PBMCs. Receptor source: a woman in her thirties or forties in good health and CMV-seropositive.

In this sample, this clone turned up once. This chain uses TRBV7-9 with TRBJ1-6, with D unresolved. Trimming took 1 base from V and 3 from J, leaving 10 bases between them. The CDR3 consists of 16 residues. Germline CDR1 is SEHNR and CDR2 is FQNEAQ (reference sequence). CDR3 DNA: TGTGCCAGCAGCTTAGGGGGAGGAAGCTATAATTCACCCCTCCACTTT. This gives the protein CASSLGGGSYNSPLHF.

This clone was seen a single time. The chain couples TRBV2 to TRBJ2-3; 8 bases map to TRBD1. Germline CDR1 SNHLY, CDR2 FYNNEI. V was clipped by 5 bases and J by 3 bases; unmatched bases: 4. The CDR3 totals 14 residues. CDR3 nucleotide sequence: TGTGCCAGCAGTCCGGACAGGGTGACAGATACGCAGTATTTT. This encodes CASSPDRVTDTQYF.

This chain connects TRBV5-6 to TRBJ2-1; D is uncertain. The CDR3 length is 12 residues. V was shortened by 0 bases and J by 5 bases, with 3 bases between the two germline ends. The germline CDR1 and CDR2 sequences are SGHDT and YYEEEE. For the CDR3, the DNA is TGTGCCAGCAGCTTGGTAGACAATGAGCAGTTCTTC. It translates to CASSLVDNEQFF.

The chain combines TRBV7-9 with TRBJ2-1; 10 bases align to TRBD2. The germline CDR1 and CDR2 sequences are SEHNR and FQNEAQ (reference sequence). V lost 5 bases, J lost 4 bases, and 8 bases stayed unmatched. The CDR3 has 16 amino acids. CDR3 sequence (DNA): TGTGCCAGCAGCGCCTCAGCGGGGGGGCTATACAATGAGCAGTTCTTC. It codes for CASSASAGGLYNEQFF.

This clone was found once. This chain connects TRBV19 to TRBJ1-2; no definite D call. CDR3 length equals 14 residues. Trimming pared 5 bases from V and 5 bases from J, leaving 15 bases between. The germline gives CDR1 LNHDA, CDR2 SQIVND (reference sequence). The DNA of the CDR3 is TGTGCCAGTAGTTGGACGGAGGCCTCTTATGGCTACACCTTC. Its translation is CASSWTEASYGYTF.

On this clone: This CDR3 is also generated by other DNA sequences in the sample. This chain joins TRBV20-1 and TRBJ2-5; D is undetermined. Germline CDR1 DFQATT, CDR2 SNEGSKA (reference sequence). This CDR3 has 10 amino acids. V dropped 3 bases and J dropped 4 bases, with 3 bases sitting between them. The CDR3 DNA sequence: TGCAGTGCTAGGCGAGAGACCCAGTACTTC. It encodes CSARRETQYF.

This clone was counted between two and nine times. The CDR3 nucleotides are TGTGCCAGCTCACCAGCGTGGGGGGGCGACTATGGCTACACCTTC. It is translated as CASSPAWGGDYGYTF. The chain employs TRBV18 and TRBJ1-2, with D possibly being TRBD1 (6 bases). The CDR3 has 15 amino acids. Germline CDR1 reads KGHSH; CDR2 reads LQKENI. V was cut by 2 bases and J by 3 bases, with 13 bases left in between.

This clone was seen only once. This chain connects TRBV18 to TRBJ1-2; 8 bases are a match to TRBD1. Unmatched junction bases numbered 8, after V lost 5 bases and J lost 6 bases. CDR3 length equals 14 residues. The germline V gene has CDR1 KGHSH and CDR2 LQKENI. CDR3 protein: CASSTDRVRNGYTF. CDR3 sequence (DNA): TGTGCCAGCTCAACGGACAGGGTTCGGAATGGCTACACCTTC.

This chain links TRBV2 with TRBJ1-5; 9 nucleotides agree with TRBD1. V dropped 6 bases and J dropped 7; count of bases not matched to a gene: 13. This CDR3 region has 16 residues. Germline lookup yields CDR1 SNHLY and CDR2 FYNNEI. CDR3 coding DNA: TGTGCCAGCAGCGGCGACCGGGACAGGGCAAACCAGCCCCAGCATTTT. It translates to CASSGDRDRANQPQHF.